This T cell receptor (beta chain) was recorded in a study of beta chain features in type 1 diabetes. Study conclusions and caveats: In every one of the four CD4+ subsets, TCRB CDR3s were moderately but significantly shorter in Type 1 diabetes patients. Lower insertion and higher deletion counts appeared at VDJ junctions in type 1 diabetes patients.

Points on this clone: Its matching antigen is unknown.

The isolated RNA, all of it, was reverse transcribed, so expressed TCRB transcripts were what got sequenced. There were 3.5 million to 4.5 million reads on average in the naive, central memory and regulatory T cell samples. The table came from immunoSEQ multiplex PCR; TCRdb's copy has only in-frame clones and leaves some out. This table has roughly 150,000 clones, roughly 8% appearing once. Germline-derived CDR1 and CDR2 are SGHVS and FQNEAQ. V was cut by 3 bases and J by 6 bases, with 9 bases left in between. This CDR3 contains 14 residues. Donors underwent one heparinised blood draw, around 120 mL on average. CD4+ naive, central memory, regulatory and stem cell-like memory subsets were isolated by sorting on CD45RO/CCR7/CD25/CD127/CD95/CD27.

V and J are TRBV7-8 and TRBJ1-6, with a possible D match to TRBD1 (6 bases). The material sequenced was central memory CD4+ T cells from blood. The receptor was isolated from a woman in her late teens or twenties with type 1 diabetes. Here the CDR3 reads CASSFQGSNSPLHF. The CDR3 region has the DNA TGTGCCAGCAGCTTCCAGGGGTCTAATTCACCCCTCCACTTT.